The 2 T cell receptor beta chains presented below share a single source sample, sequenced in a study of blood T cell repertoires in COVID-19. Libraries were prepared by immunoSEQ multiplex PCR; TCRdb keeps only in-frame clonotypes and omits some of them. The sample includes approximately 110,000 clones, around 66% of them seen just once. Material: peripheral blood. These receptors all come from a man older than 75 with acute or convalescent COVID-19.

V is TRBV5-5 and J is TRBJ1-3, with TRBD1 identical over 7 bases. The length of the CDR3 is 16 residues. After removal of 3 bases from V and 2 bases from J, the junction contained 8 bases not matched to a gene. Germline-derived CDR1 and CDR2 are SGHKS and YYEKEE (reference sequence). CDR3 nucleotide sequence: TGTGCCAGCAGCTGGACAGACAGGGCCACTGGAAACACCATATATTTT. This encodes CASSWTDRATGNTIYF.

The rearrangement links TRBV5-1 to TRBJ1-1, with a tentative D call TRBD1 (6 bases). The V end was cut by 2 bases, the J end by 12 bases, with 17 bases between. The CDR3 runs to 13 residues. CDR1 SGHRS and CDR2 YFSETQ come from the germline V gene. For the CDR3, the DNA is TGCGCCAGCAGCTTAATTTTACAGGGAATGACTTTCTTT. It specifies CASSLILQGMTFF.